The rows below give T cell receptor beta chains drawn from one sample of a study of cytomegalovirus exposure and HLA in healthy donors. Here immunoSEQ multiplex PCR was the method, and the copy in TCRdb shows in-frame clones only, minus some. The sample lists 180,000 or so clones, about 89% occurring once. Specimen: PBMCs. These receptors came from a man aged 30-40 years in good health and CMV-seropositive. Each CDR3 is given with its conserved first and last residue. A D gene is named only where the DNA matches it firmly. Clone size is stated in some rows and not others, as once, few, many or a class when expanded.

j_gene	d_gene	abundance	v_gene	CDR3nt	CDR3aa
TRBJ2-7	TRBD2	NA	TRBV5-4	TGTGCCAGCAGCCCCCGGGGAGCGGGAAGCTCCTACGAGCAGTACTTC	CASSPRGAGSSYEQYF
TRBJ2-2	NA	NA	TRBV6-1	TGTGCCAGCAGGGGACTCTTGGCCGGGGAGCTGTTTTTT	CASRGLLAGELFF
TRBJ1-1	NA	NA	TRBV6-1	TGTGCCAGCAGTGAAGCGACGAACACTGAAGCTTTCTTT	CASSEATNTEAFF
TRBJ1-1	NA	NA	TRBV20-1	TGCAGTGCTGCCGTCATGATTGAAGCTTTCTTT	CSAAVMIEAFF
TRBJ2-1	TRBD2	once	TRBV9	TGTGCCAGCAGCGTAGCCCCCAGCGGGGGCCTTGCTGAGCAGTTCTTC	CASSVAPSGGLAEQFF
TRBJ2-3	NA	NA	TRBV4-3	TGCGCCAGCAGCCAAGAATCCGGCGTAGATACGCAGTATTTT	CASSQESGVDTQYF
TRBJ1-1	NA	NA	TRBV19	TGTGCCAGTTCCTACAGGACGGGGTACACTGAAGCTTTCTTT	CASSYRTGYTEAFF
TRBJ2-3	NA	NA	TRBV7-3	TGTGCCAGCAGCTTAAGTGGGGATACGCAGTATTTT	CASSLSGDTQYF
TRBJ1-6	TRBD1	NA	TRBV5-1	TGCGCCAGCAGCATCCGGGACAGCAATTCACCCCTCCACTTT	CASSIRDSNSPLHF
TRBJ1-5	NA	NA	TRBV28	TGTGCCAGCACCGAAATGCGCGGTCAAAATCAGCCCCAGCATTTT	CASTEMRGQNQPQHF
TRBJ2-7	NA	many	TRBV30	TGTGCCTGGAGGGCACAGGGACTTGGGTCCTACGAGCAGTACTTC	CAWRAQGLGSYEQYF
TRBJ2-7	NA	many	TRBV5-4	TGTGCCAGCAGCCCGTCAGGGGGGAGGTCCTACGAGCAGTACTTC	CASSPSGGRSYEQYF
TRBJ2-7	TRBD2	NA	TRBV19	TGTGCCAGTGCTCTTGGCGGGGGATCCTACGAGCAGTACTTC	CASALGGGSYEQYF
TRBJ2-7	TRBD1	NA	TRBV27	TGTGCCAGCAGTCGACAGGGGCCCCTCTACGAGCAGTACTTC	CASSRQGPLYEQYF
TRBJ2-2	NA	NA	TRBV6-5	TGTGCCAGCAGTTACAGGGTCGAGGGCACCGGGGAGCTGTTTTTT	CASSYRVEGTGELFF
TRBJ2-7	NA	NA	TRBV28	TGTGCCAGCAGTTTATGGCAGTACGAGCAGTACTTC	CASSLWQYEQYF
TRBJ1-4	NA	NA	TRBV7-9	TGTGCCAGCAGAATGTTTTCCGGGACGGACAATGAAAAACTGTTTTTT	CASRMFSGTDNEKLFF
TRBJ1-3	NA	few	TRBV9	TGTGCCAGCAGCCCGGGAGGATCTGGAAACACCATATATTTT	CASSPGGSGNTIYF
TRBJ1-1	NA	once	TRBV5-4	TGTGCCAGCAGCTTGGCGGCGGTAAGTGAAGCTTTCTTT	CASSLAAVSEAFF
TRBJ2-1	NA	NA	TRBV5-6	TGTGCCAGCAGCAGTAATAGCGAGCAGGTCTACAATGAGCAGTTCTTC	CASSSNSEQVYNEQFF
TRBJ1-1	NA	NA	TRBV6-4	TGTGCCAGCAGTGACTCGACGCTCGGCGAAGCTTTCTTT	CASSDSTLGEAFF
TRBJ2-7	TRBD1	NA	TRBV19	TGTGCCAGTAGTATGAGGGGACAGCCCTACGAGCAGTACTTC	CASSMRGQPYEQYF
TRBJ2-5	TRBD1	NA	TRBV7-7	TGTGCCAGCAGCTTAGCTACCGGGACAGGGAGTGGCAGGGGCCAGTACTTC	CASSLATGTGSGRGQYF
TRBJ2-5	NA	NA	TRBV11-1	TGTGCCAGCAGCTTAGCAGGCATAGGCCGCTGGGAGACCCAGTACTTC	CASSLAGIGRWETQYF
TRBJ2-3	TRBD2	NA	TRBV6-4	TGTGCCAGCAGTGACTCGACTAGCGCGACAGATACGCAGTATTTT	CASSDSTSATDTQYF
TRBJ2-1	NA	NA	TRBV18	TGTGCCAGCTCACCAGTAGGGAATGAGCAGTTCTTC	CASSPVGNEQFF
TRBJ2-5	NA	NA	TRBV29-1	TGCAGCGTTACTCAAGAGACCCAGTACTTC	CSVTQETQYF
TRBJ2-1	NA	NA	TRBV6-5	TGTGCCAGCCGAGGACCTAAATACAATGAGCAGTTCTTC	CASRGPKYNEQFF
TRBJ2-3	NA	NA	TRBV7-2	TGTGCCAGCAGCTCCTCCGGGAATAGGGGTCAGGGTACGCAGTATTTT	CASSSSGNRGQGTQYF
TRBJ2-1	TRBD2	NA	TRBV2	TGTGCCAGCAGTGGGCGTAGCGGGAGGGCGGGCGTTGAGCAGTTCTTC	CASSGRSGRAGVEQFF
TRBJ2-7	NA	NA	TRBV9	TGTGCCAGCAGCCTCAGCGGTTCAGCAGACTACGAGCAGTACTTC	CASSLSGSADYEQYF
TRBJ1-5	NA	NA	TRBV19	TGTGCCAGTAGGCAGATCAATCAGCCCCAGCATTTT	CASRQINQPQHF
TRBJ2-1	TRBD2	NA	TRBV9	TGTGCCAGCAGCGTAGGGCTAGCGGGAGGGGACAATGAGCAGTTCTTC	CASSVGLAGGDNEQFF